This TCR beta chain was profiled in a study of blood T cell repertoires in COVID-19 (TCRdb year 2020). In terms of the full investigation: Samples covering the acute and convalescent phases of COVID-19 were provided by collaborators in the United States, Italy and Spain. Deeply sampled blood TCRbeta repertoires from subjects exposed to, actively infected with, or recovered from COVID-19 were included in the dataset. Samples were obtained from the ongoing ImmuneRACE study (first 160 participants) and from over 1,000 subjects provided by 6 global collaborators. The sample metadata nearly always contained a de-identified subject ID, COVID-19 status, age in years and sex. The prospective study material was composed of cDNA or gDNA derived from T cells, B-cell-depleted T cells, or PBMCs. HLA class I and class II types, where available, came from metadata supplied by the sample provider rather than from assay-based typing. The repertoires were released in a freely available public database meant as a resource for research on the immune response to SARS-CoV-2.

Samples from volunteer blood donors who had recovered from COVID-19 were contributed by a second Seattle source. The collaborating institutions used their own protocols to collect whole blood in K2EDTA tubes. For TCRbeta analysis, collaborators shipped samples as frozen whole blood, isolated PBMCs, or DNA extracted from either of those sample types. TCRbeta CDR3 regions were amplified from genomic DNA using the immunoSEQ Assay, a bias-controlled multiplex PCR. In the paper's pipeline: Within the assay, amplification of reference gene primers was used to estimate how many nucleated cells each sample contained. To quantify the absolute abundance of each unique TCRbeta CDR3 rearrangement, sequence reads were collapsed and filtered. For each sample, productive Simpson clonality was calculated as the square root of Simpson's diversity index over productive rearrangements. The immuneACCESS repertoire file appears here via TCRdb, limited to in-frame rearrangements. These files lack a portion of the clones; in checked studies, under half of the deficit traces to unresolved V genes, and the cause of the others is not known. That table furnishes V, J and clone size, whereas the DNA furnished D and trimming. The sample contains 250,000 or so clones, roughly 89% of them found a single time. Approximately 5% of the sample rests with the top ten.

About this clone itself: Its target antigen remains unknown. There are no base qualities to consult, and no much larger clone falls within one base.

What the research found in general, with its limitations: How much clinical and demographic metadata was included differed by source and by participant, and the metadata was provided uncurated.

The CDR3 spans 14 residues, from the cysteine through the phenylalanine. Of all the DNA, just the CDR3 is kept, 42 bases in frame from base 1. Reading the germline V gene gives CDR1 SGHTA and CDR2 FQGNSA. V ends up 5 bases short and J 6 bases short, with an unmatched junction base count of 6. This sequence was found in a middle-aged woman who had recovered from COVID-19. Sequenced: peripheral blood. Recombination linked TRBV7-2 to TRBJ2-2; 7 middle bases align to TRBD1. The CDR3 in this case is CASSPDREAGELFF. The nucleotide sequence is TGTGCCAGCAGCCCCGACAGGGAAGCCGGGGAGCTGTTTTTT.